This TCR beta chain was sequenced in a study of shared clonotypes between healthy human individuals. Only in-frame clones appear in the TCRdb table, and some are missing; sequencing was by immunoSEQ multiplex PCR. Among 450,000 to 500,000 clones listed, approximately 82% were seen once. When samples were unsorted, tens of millions of PBMCs were used for genomic DNA. V dropped 3 bases and J dropped 5 bases, with 13 bases sitting between them. The CDR3 contains 14 residues. CDR1 and CDR2 (germline): SNHLY, FYNNEI. The sequence derives from a woman between 40 and 50 years old in good health. Some clones in this sample may be carry-over from other donors' samples. The material sequenced was PBMCs. The gene calls are TRBV2 and TRBJ2-5, with TRBD2 as a possible D gene (5 bases). CDR3 amino acids: CASSDAHGGETQYF. CDR3 bases: TGTGCCAGCAGTGATGCTCACGGCGGGGAGACCCAGTACTTC. Variable domain in full (rest from reference TRBV2 and TRBJ2-5): EPEVTQTPSHQVTQMGQEVILRCVPISNHLYFYWYRQILGQKVEFLVSFYNNEISEKSEIFDDQFSVERPDGSNFTLKIRSTKLEDSAMYFCASSDAHGGETQYFGPGTRLLVL.